Below are 22 T cell receptor beta chains sequenced from a single sample in a study of blood T cell repertoires in COVID-19. Some clones are missing from TCRdb's copy, which holds only in-frame ones; the method was immunoSEQ multiplex PCR. The table lists over 200,000 clones, just under 90% of them singletons, with approximately 6% in the top ten. The sample consisted of peripheral blood. All receptors come from a man in his 60s who had recovered from COVID-19.

The chain couples TRBV11-3 to TRBJ2-7; 9 positions agree with TRBD2. V was clipped by 4 bases and J by 2 bases; unmatched bases: 6. Germline CDR1 and CDR2: SGHNT and YENEEA. The CDR3 consists of 15 residues. The CDR3 DNA sequence: TGTGCCAGCAGCTCCGGGGCTAGCGGGACCTACGAGCAGTACTTC. Translation gives CASSSGASGTYEQYF. Combining the CDR3 with reference TRBV11-3 and TRBJ2-7 gives the whole variable domain EAGVVQSPRYKIIEKKQPVAFWCNPISGHNTLYWYLQNLGQGPELLIRYENEEAVDDSQLPKDRFSAERLKGVDSTLKIQPAELGDSAVYLCASSSGASGTYEQYFGPGTRLTVT.

This clone has only one observation. The chain carries TRBV7-9 and TRBJ2-1; D may be TRBD2 (5 bases). The V end was cut by 5 bases, the J end by 8 bases, with 10 bases between. CDR1 and CDR2 from the germline V gene are SEHNR and FQNEAQ (reference sequence). The CDR3 has 12 amino acids. The CDR3 protein is CASSKFGDEQFF. In nucleotides, the CDR3 is TGTGCCAGCAGCAAATTCGGGGATGAGCAGTTCTTC.

This clone was recorded once. The genes are TRBV7-2 and TRBJ2-1; tentative D call: TRBD2 (5 bases). Trimming pared 5 bases from V and 4 bases from J, leaving 15 bases between. Germline values: CDR1 SGHTA, CDR2 FQGNSA. The CDR3 extends over 15 amino acids. The CDR3 is CASSPVTGIYNEQFF. CDR3 in DNA: TGTGCCAGCAGCCCAGTGACGGGGATTTACAATGAGCAGTTCTTC.

This chain joins TRBV19 and TRBJ2-7; 9 positions match TRBD2. Germline values: CDR1 LNHDA, CDR2 SQIVND (reference sequence). J gave up 0 bases and V 6 bases, and 6 bases lay outside the gene matches. CDR3 size: 15 residues. Here the CDR3 reads CASSRTSVNSYEQYF. CDR3 nucleotide sequence: TGTGCCAGTAGCCGGACTAGCGTAAACTCCTACGAGCAGTACTTC.

This clone counts as medium-sized. This chain links TRBV19 with TRBJ2-1, with 10 bases identical to TRBD2. CDR1 LNHDA and CDR2 SQIVND come from the germline V gene (reference sequence). Unmatched junction bases numbered 4, after V lost 5 bases and J lost 3 bases. The CDR3 runs to 15 residues. CDR3 residues: CASSVTSGDYNEQFF. In nucleotides, the CDR3 is TGTGCCAGTAGTGTCACTAGCGGGGACTACAATGAGCAGTTCTTC.

The rearrangement joins TRBV3-1 (or the pseudogene TRBV3-2) to TRBJ1-3, with D uncertain. From germline, CDR1 is LGHDT and CDR2 YNNKEL (reference sequence). The V end lost 1 base, the J end lost 4 bases, and 17 bases lay between the germline ends. This CDR3 has 17 residues. The CDR3 reads CASSQASMESQGNTIYF. CDR3 sequence (DNA): TGTGCCAGCAGCCAAGCCTCGATGGAGTCGCAAGGAAACACCATATATTTT.

This clone was picked up a small number of times. As DNA, the CDR3 is TGTGCCAGCAGTTTAAGCTGGGCCGGTGGCTCCTACGAGCAGTACTTC. It translates to CASSLSWAGGSYEQYF. The rearrangement joins TRBV27 to TRBJ2-7; D gene unclear. CDR1 is MNHEY and CDR2 is SMNVEV in the germline V gene (reference sequence). Trimming cost V 2 bases and J 0 bases, with 14 bases left between them. The CDR3 sequence is 16 residues long.

This chain connects TRBV5-1 to TRBJ2-7; 8 bases line up with TRBD2. Germline V gene lookup returns CDR1 SGHRS and CDR2 YFSETQ. J gave up 6 bases and V 0 bases, and 11 bases lay outside the gene matches. The length of the CDR3 is 16 residues. The CDR3 region is CASSLVLLAGLGEQYF. For the CDR3, the DNA is TGCGCCAGCAGCTTGGTATTGCTAGCGGGTTTGGGCGAGCAGTACTTC.

On this clone: This sample includes further DNA sequences coding for the same CDR3. The chain carries TRBV7-7 and TRBJ2-2; D remains ambiguous. This CDR3 region has 13 residues. Trimming cost V 5 bases and J 2 bases, with 6 bases left between them. CDR1 and CDR2 (germline): SSHAT, FNYEAQ (reference sequence). The CDR3 DNA follows: TGTGCCAGCAGCCCCGTAAACACCGGGGAGCTGTTTTTT. Translation gives CASSPVNTGELFF.

The V gene is TRBV6-5, the J gene TRBJ1-2, with 7 bases lining up with TRBD1. The germline V gene encodes CDR1 MNHEY and CDR2 SVGAGI. The junction had 6 bases not matched to a gene; V was cut back by 2 bases and J by 0 bases. This CDR3 comprises 16 residues. CDR3 nucleotide sequence: TGTGCCAGCAGTTACGGGAGAACAGGGGCTAACTATGGCTACACCTTC. Encoded protein: CASSYGRTGANYGYTF.

This chain uses TRBV6-4 with TRBJ1-1; 7 bases map to TRBD1. This CDR3 region has 13 residues. Germline V gene sequence: CDR1 MRHNA, CDR2 SNTAGT. V trimming: 5 bases; J trimming: 3 bases; junction bases outside the gene matches: 3. CDR3 protein: CASSSTGDTEAFF. The CDR3, as DNA: TGTGCCAGCAGTTCAACAGGGGACACTGAAGCTTTCTTT.

The chain has TRBV11-3 and TRBJ2-1, with D possibly being TRBD2 (6 bases). The germline CDR1 and CDR2 sequences are SGHNT and YENEEA. The CDR3 covers 15 residues. Trimming took 5 bases from V and 4 from J, leaving 15 bases between them. For the CDR3, the DNA is TGTGCCAGCAGCATAAACCGTCGGGAGTACAATGAGCAGTTCTTC. As protein: CASSINRREYNEQFF.

The rearrangement uses TRBV10-1 and TRBJ2-5, with TRBD2 matching 7 bases. The V gene's germline CDR1 is WNHNN and CDR2 SYGVQD (reference sequence). V gave up 0 bases and J gave up 5 bases; unmatched junction bases: 9. The CDR3 sequence is 16 residues long. The CDR3 here is CASSESRGSGSETQYF. The CDR3 bases are TGCGCCAGCAGTGAGTCGCGCGGGAGTGGATCGGAGACCCAGTACTTC.

This sequence joins TRBV7-6 and TRBJ2-5, with D unclear. V was cut by 1 base and J by 3 bases, with 15 bases left in between. The CDR3 has 16 amino acids. Germline CDR1 SGHVS, CDR2 FNYEAQ. DNA for the CDR3: TGTGCCAGCAGCTTAGGGTCTCGGGTGGCTAAAGAGACCCAGTACTTC. The encoded protein is CASSLGSRVAKETQYF.

V and J are TRBV5-4 and TRBJ2-5, with TRBD2 matching 9 bases. V lost 5 bases to trimming and J lost 4 bases; unmatched junction nucleotides: 6. The CDR3 runs 14 residues. In germline, CDR1 is SGHNT, CDR2 YYREEE (reference sequence). The CDR3 region has the DNA TGTGCCAGCAGTCCGAGCGGGGGGACAGAGACCCAGTACTTC. This gives the protein CASSPSGGTETQYF.

This clone has just a few counts. The chain couples TRBV12-3 or TRBV12-4 to TRBJ2-2, with D unclear. The CDR3 loop spans 11 amino acids. Trimming cost V 3 bases and J 7 bases, with 3 bases left between them. The CDR3: CASSFGGELFF. CDR3 sequence (DNA): TGTGCCAGCAGTTTCGGCGGGGAGCTGTTTTTT.

The chain couples TRBV11-3 to TRBJ2-1, with 9 bases aligning to TRBD2. Germline CDR1 is SGHNT and CDR2 is YENEEA. The CDR3 runs to 15 residues. Unmatched junction bases numbered 10, after V lost 5 bases and J lost 8 bases. The CDR3 loop is CASSPGLAGSDEQFF. The CDR3 DNA reads as TGTGCCAGCAGCCCCGGCCTAGCGGGAAGTGATGAGCAGTTCTTC.

This sequence joins TRBV6-5 and TRBJ2-2, with 11 bases lining up with TRBD1. The V gene's germline CDR1 is MNHEY and CDR2 SVGAGI. V dropped 6 bases and J dropped 5; count of bases not matched to a gene: 2. This CDR3 has 14 residues. The CDR3, as DNA: TGTGCCAGCAGCGGGACAGGGGGGACCGGGGAGCTGTTTTTT. Protein: CASSGTGGTGELFF.

In its sample, this clone was seen once. This sequence joins TRBV5-1 and TRBJ2-1; D gene unclear. The CDR3 sequence is 14 residues long. Trimming removed 4 bases from V and 5 bases from J, with 13 bases in between. Germline lookup yields CDR1 SGHRS and CDR2 YFSETQ. In DNA form, the CDR3 reads TGCGCCAGCAGCCCGGATGGAGAAAACAATGAGCAGTTCTTC. Amino acids: CASSPDGENNEQFF. Full variable domain (remainder filled in from reference TRBV5-1 and TRBJ2-1): KAGVTQTPRYLIKTRGQQVTLSCSPISGHRSVSWYQQTPGQGLQFLFEYFSETQRNKGNFPGRFSGRQFSNSRSEMNVSTLELGDSALYLCASSPDGENNEQFFGPGTRLTVL.

This clone appeared a few times. The chain recombines TRBV7-9 with TRBJ1-2, with 7 bases matching TRBD1. This CDR3 comprises 16 residues. J lost 1 base, V lost 5 bases, and 10 bases had no gene match. Germline V gives CDR1 SEHNR, CDR2 FQNEAQ (reference sequence). The CDR3 bases are TGTGCCAGCAGCCGGGGGGGACAGTTTAGTAACTATGGCTACACCTTC. Protein product: CASSRGGQFSNYGYTF.

The chain employs TRBV5-1 and TRBJ2-5; tentatively, D is TRBD1 (5 bases). V was shortened by 1 base and J by 3 bases, with 7 bases between the two germline ends. Germline V gene sequence: CDR1 SGHRS, CDR2 YFSETQ. The CDR3 is 13 amino acids. CDR3: CASSLLGEETQYF. In nucleotides, the CDR3 is TGCGCCAGCAGCTTGTTAGGGGAAGAGACCCAGTACTTC. Combining the CDR3 with reference TRBV5-1 and TRBJ2-5 gives the whole variable domain KAGVTQTPRYLIKTRGQQVTLSCSPISGHRSVSWYQQTPGQGLQFLFEYFSETQRNKGNFPGRFSGRQFSNSRSEMNVSTLELGDSALYLCASSLLGEETQYFGPGTRLLVL.

The chain combines TRBV27 with TRBJ1-5; D gene uncertain. V was cut by 2 bases and J by 0 bases, with 8 bases left in between. The CDR3 has 15 amino acids. Germline V gene data show CDR1 as MNHEY and CDR2 as SMNVEV (reference sequence). The chain's CDR3 is CASSLRFYSNQPQHF. Here the CDR3 DNA reads TGTGCCAGCAGTTTACGGTTTTATAGCAATCAGCCCCAGCATTTT.